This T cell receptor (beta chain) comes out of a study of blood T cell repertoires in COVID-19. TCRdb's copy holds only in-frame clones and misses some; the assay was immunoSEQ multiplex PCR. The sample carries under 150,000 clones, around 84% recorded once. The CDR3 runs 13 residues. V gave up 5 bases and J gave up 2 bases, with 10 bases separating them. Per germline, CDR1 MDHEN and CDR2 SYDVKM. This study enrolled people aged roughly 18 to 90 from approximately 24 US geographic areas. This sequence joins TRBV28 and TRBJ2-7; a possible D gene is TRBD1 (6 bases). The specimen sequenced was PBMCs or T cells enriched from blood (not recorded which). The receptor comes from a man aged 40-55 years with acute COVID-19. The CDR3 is CASSPGTPYEQYF. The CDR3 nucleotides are TGTGCCAGCAGTCCGGGGACACCCTACGAGCAGTACTTC.